The next 25 T cell receptor beta chains were all read from a single sample in a study of regulatory T cells in long-lasting Graves disease. Arm-PCR of CDR3 regions and iRepertoire HTBI primers were used to build TCR beta libraries. One entry per CDR3 protein, called by TCRdb with MiXCR from the multiplex PCR reads. Among roughly 450,000 distinct CDR3 sequences, around a quarter were seen once, and the ten largest hold about 26%. This sample's time point: persistent/refractory GD, antithyroid drugs over 5 years with positive TRAb. PBMC-derived RNA was used for the TCR library. The specimen comprised peripheral blood mononuclear cells (PBMCs), sampled when the disease was refractory, from a patient treated with antithyroid drugs. These receptors all come from a female donor with Graves disease.

This sequence joins TRBV6-1 and TRBJ2-7; 12 bases line up with TRBD1. Per germline, CDR1 MNHNS and CDR2 SASEGT. The CDR3 is made up of 14 amino acids. The ends lost 6 bases at V and 7 bases at J; junction bases unmatched: 7. CDR3 loop: CASRPGQGAKEQYF. The CDR3 DNA reads as TGTGCCAGCAGGCCGGGACAGGGGGCGAAAGAGCAGTACTTC.

The chain joins TRBV5-1 to TRBJ1-1; D possibly corresponds to TRBD1 (5 bases). V lost 1 base and J lost 2, with 12 bases in between. The germline gives CDR1 SGHRS, CDR2 YFSETQ. The CDR3 covers 15 residues. CDR3 residues: CASSLRQDINTEAFF. The CDR3 DNA sequence: TGCGCCAGCAGCTTGAGGCAGGACATTAACACTGAAGCTTTCTTT.

In DNA, the CDR3 is TGTGCCAGCAGTCAACGAGGAAGGGGTCAGCCCCAGCATTTT. Residues: CASSQRGRGQPQHF. The V call is TRBV6-1, the J call TRBJ1-5; D possibly corresponds to TRBD1 (5 bases). V was pared by 5 bases and J by 6 bases, with 14 bases between. The CDR3 totals 14 residues. Germline V lookup: CDR1 MNHNS, CDR2 SASEGT.

This chain uses TRBV7-9 with TRBJ1-1; TRBD1 matches at 7 bases. The CDR3 is made up of 14 amino acids. Trimming cost V 5 bases and J 5 bases; bases outside gene matches: 8. Germline-derived CDR1 and CDR2 are SEHNR and FQNEAQ (reference sequence). The CDR3 coding sequence is TGTGCCAGCAGCATAACAGGGGCGCGGACTGAAGCTTTCTTT. Its protein product is CASSITGARTEAFF.

The genes are TRBV4-2 and TRBJ1-5; D ambiguous. V was pared by 2 bases and J by 0 bases, with 11 bases between. From germline, CDR1 is LGHNA and CDR2 YNFKEQ. The CDR3 extends over 16 amino acids. CDR3 protein: CASSQWRGDSNQPQHF. As DNA, the CDR3 is TGTGCCAGCAGCCAATGGCGTGGGGATAGCAATCAGCCCCAGCATTTT.

This clonotype occurred a few times. The chain employs TRBV6-1 and TRBJ2-2; D unresolved. The germline V and J ends were trimmed by 6 bases and 6 bases, with 17 bases remaining between them. The germline V gene encodes CDR1 MNHNS and CDR2 SASEGT. The CDR3 totals 15 residues. The CDR3 coding sequence is TGTGCCAGCAGGAGGACGGCGGTCCTTGCCGGGGAGCTGTTTTTT. This encodes CASRRTAVLAGELFF.

The chain is built from TRBV9 and TRBJ1-1; D possibly corresponds to TRBD1 (6 bases). The ends were cut back, 4 bases at V and 2 bases at J, with 18 bases in the middle. CDR1 is SGDLS and CDR2 is YYNGEE in the germline V gene. This CDR3 region has 16 residues. CDR3 protein: CASSTGTARGNTEAFF. The DNA for the CDR3 is TGTGCCAGCAGCACCGGGACGGCCAGGGGAAACACTGAAGCTTTCTTT. The variable domain in full, with the rest retrieved from reference TRBV9 and TRBJ1-1, is DSGVTQTPKHLITATGQRVTLRCSPRSGDLSVYWYQQSLDQGLQFLIQYYNGEERAKGNILERFSAQQFPDLHSELNLSSLELGDSALYFCASSTGTARGNTEAFFGQGTRLTVV.

This chain connects TRBV30 to TRBJ1-4; no clear D gene. Germline-derived CDR1 and CDR2 are GTSNPN and SVGIG (reference sequence). Trimming stripped 3 bases from V and 5 bases from J, with 19 bases between. The CDR3 contains 16 residues. CDR3: CAWRMTGRQVNEKLFF. As DNA, the CDR3 is TGTGCCTGGAGGATGACCGGGCGCCAAGTAAATGAAAAACTGTTTTTT.

This clonotype has at least ten counts. The V call is TRBV6-1, the J call TRBJ2-6; D tentatively reads TRBD1 or TRBD2 (5 bases each). The CDR3 spans 17 residues. The germline CDR1 and CDR2 sequences are MNHNS and SASEGT. V lost 6 bases, J lost 2 bases, and 17 bases lay in between. The CDR3 reads CASSLKLLGAGANVLTF. The CDR3 region has the DNA TGTGCCAGCAGCCTCAAATTATTGGGGGCTGGGGCCAACGTCCTGACTTTC.

V and J are TRBV11-1 and TRBJ2-2, with D unresolved. CDR1 is SGHAT and CDR2 is FQDESV in the germline V gene (reference sequence). The CDR3 is made up of 16 amino acids. With 4 bases removed from V and 0 bases from J, the gap between germline ends came to 12 bases. The CDR3 nucleotides read TGTGCCAGCAGCTCACCCGAACTCACGAACACCGGGGAGCTGTTTTTT. Translating it yields CASSSPELTNTGELFF.

This clonotype showed up many times. The chain joins TRBV6-1 to TRBJ1-5, with a weak D call TRBD1 (6 bases). The ends were cut back, 1 base at V and 6 bases at J, with 16 bases in the middle. Germline V gene sequence: CDR1 MNHNS, CDR2 SASEGT. CDR3 length equals 16 residues. The CDR3 reads CASSEERQEWRQPQHF. The CDR3, as DNA: TGTGCCAGCAGTGAAGAAAGACAGGAATGGCGTCAGCCCCAGCATTTT.

The chain joins TRBV19 to TRBJ1-5; D possibly corresponds to TRBD1 (5 bases). V was shortened by 4 bases and J by 3 bases, with 10 bases between the two germline ends. CDR3 size: 14 residues. Per germline, CDR1 LNHDA and CDR2 SQIVND (reference sequence). CDR3 nucleotides: TGTGCCAGTAGTAAGGACACGACCAATCAGCCCCAGCATTTT. Protein product: CASSKDTTNQPQHF. Based on the CDR3 plus reference TRBV19 and TRBJ1-5, the full variable domain is DGGITQSPKYLFRKEGQNVTLSCEQNLNHDAMYWYRQDPGQGLRLIYYSQIVNDFQKGDIAEGYSVSREKKESFPLTVTSAQKNPTAFYLCASSKDTTNQPQHFGDGTRLSIL.

This clonotype occurred a few times. The chain has TRBV5-1 and TRBJ1-5; no clear D. The CDR3 runs 16 residues. Germline-derived CDR1 and CDR2 are SGHRS and YFSETQ. V lost 0 bases and J 0 bases, leaving 10 bases between the germline ends. CDR3 nucleotides: TGCGCCAGCAGCTTGGAAGGCAGTCATAGCAATCAGCCCCAGCATTTT. It encodes CASSLEGSHSNQPQHF.

This clonotype was found many times. The chain recombines TRBV30 with TRBJ2-5, with D possibly TRBD1 on 5 matching bases. CDR1 and CDR2 from the germline V gene are GTSNPN and SVGIG (reference sequence). The ends were cut back, 2 bases at V and 1 base at J, with 8 bases in the middle. This CDR3 spans 13 amino acids. This CDR3 is CAWSPDSQETQYF. The CDR3 DNA is TGTGCCTGGAGTCCCGACAGCCAAGAGACCCAGTACTTC.

This clonotype has just a few counts. The gene calls are TRBV7-2 and TRBJ2-7; perhaps TRBD1 as D (5 bases). V lost 2 bases to trimming and J lost 3 bases, with 8 bases between them. The CDR3 is 13 residues long. CDR1 is SGHTA and CDR2 is FQGNSA in the germline V gene. CDR3 nucleotide sequence: TGTGCCAGCAGCTTACGACAGATCTACGAGCAGTACTTC. This sequence encodes CASSLRQIYEQYF. Variable domain in full (rest from reference TRBV7-2 and TRBJ2-7): GAGVSQSPSNKVTEKGKDVELRCDPISGHTALYWYRQSLGQGLEFLIYFQGNSAPDKSGLPSDRFSAERTGGSVSTLTIQRTQQEDSAVYLCASSLRQIYEQYFGPGTRLTVT.

This clonotype was observed a few times. This chain connects TRBV7-2 to TRBJ1-3; 8 bases agree with TRBD1. V shed 6 bases and J 4 bases; nucleotides not matched to a gene: 5. In germline, CDR1 is SGHTA, CDR2 FQGNSA. The CDR3 extends over 14 amino acids. The CDR3 DNA follows: TGTGCCAGCAGAAGTCGACAGGGGGGAAACACCATATATTTT. This translates into CASRSRQGGNTIYF. The variable domain in full, with the rest retrieved from reference TRBV7-2 and TRBJ1-3, is GAGVSQSPSNKVTEKGKDVELRCDPISGHTALYWYRQSLGQGLEFLIYFQGNSAPDKSGLPSDRFSAERTGGSVSTLTIQRTQQEDSAVYLCASRSRQGGNTIYFGEGSWLTVV.

In the case of this clonotype: This may arise from a read error, as a much more abundant clone is one base away. The V call is TRBV3-1, the J call TRBJ1-1; D remains unclear. The CDR3 is 15 residues long. CDR1 is LGHDT and CDR2 is YNNKEL in the germline V gene (reference sequence). Written as DNA, the CDR3 is TGTGCCAGCAGCCAGAGCGGGTCGGGGAACACTGAAGCTTCCTTT. Translated, it gives CASSQSGSGNTEASF. The variable domain in full, with the rest retrieved from reference TRBV3-1 and TRBJ1-1, is DTAVSQTPKYLVTQMGNDKSIKCEQNLGHDTMYWYKQDSKKFLKIMFSYNNKELIINETVPNRFSPKSPDKAHLNLHINSLELGDSAVYFCASSQSGSGNTEASFGQGTRLTVV.

This clonotype showed up many times. The rearrangement joins TRBV6-9 to TRBJ2-2, with D possibly being TRBD1 or TRBD2 (5 bases each). Trimming took 4 bases from V and 3 from J, leaving 21 bases between them. The CDR3 covers 18 residues. Germline V lookup: CDR1 MNHGY, CDR2 SVAAGI. DNA for the CDR3: TGTGCCAGCAGTTTCCTTCCCCCGGGGCGCGAGCACACCGGGGAGCTGTTTTTT. Translated, it gives CASSFLPPGREHTGELFF.

The sample holds a few counts of this clonotype. The rearrangement links TRBV18 to TRBJ1-6; D is uncertain. Trimming took 6 bases from V and 11 from J, leaving 14 bases between them. Germline V CDR1 and CDR2: KGHSH, LQKENI. CDR3 length: 13 amino acids. The CDR3: CASSRKTQAPLHF. The CDR3 DNA follows: TGTGCCAGCTCGCGAAAGACCCAGGCACCCCTCCACTTT.

This clonotype came up many times. This chain uses TRBV6-5 with TRBJ2-5; TRBD1 might be the D (6 bases). V shed 0 bases and J shed 4 bases, with 12 bases lying between them. The CDR3 extends over 15 amino acids. Germline CDR1 is MNHEY and CDR2 is SVGAGI. The CDR3 protein is CASSYSSQGRETQYF. CDR3 nucleotide sequence: TGTGCCAGCAGTTACTCTTCGCAGGGGAGAGAGACCCAGTACTTC.

The V call is TRBV29-1, the J call TRBJ1-1, with 12 bases identical to TRBD1. Germline V CDR1 and CDR2: SQVTM, ANQGSEA. V trimming: 7 bases; J trimming: 1 base; junction bases outside the gene matches: 13. The CDR3 runs to 17 residues. The CDR3 reads CSASPRDRGRQNTEAFF. The DNA of the CDR3 is TGCAGCGCTTCTCCCCGGGACAGGGGGCGCCAGAACACTGAAGCTTTCTTT.

This clonotype came up many times. The chain is built from TRBV7-2 and TRBJ1-1, with D perhaps TRBD1 (5 bases). Trimming pared 3 bases from V and 0 bases from J, leaving 8 bases between. The CDR3 contains 14 residues. CDR1 and CDR2 (germline): SGHTA, FQGNSA. CDR3 sequence: CASSLGLLNTEAFF. The CDR3, as DNA: TGTGCCAGCAGCTTGGGACTGTTGAACACTGAAGCTTTCTTT. The full variable domain, with the rest looked up from reference TRBV7-2 and TRBJ1-1, is GAGVSQSPSNKVTEKGKDVELRCDPISGHTALYWYRQSLGQGLEFLIYFQGNSAPDKSGLPSDRFSAERTGGSVSTLTIQRTQQEDSAVYLCASSLGLLNTEAFFGQGTRLTVV.

In this sample, this clonotype turned up a few times. The gene calls are TRBV6-2 or TRBV6-3 and TRBJ2-7; 7 bases map to TRBD2. V was clipped by 6 bases and J by 3 bases; unmatched bases: 5. CDR3 size: 13 residues. Germline assignment: CDR1 MNHEY and CDR2 SVGEGT. The CDR3 reads CASRRELIYEQYF. The DNA of the CDR3 is TGTGCCAGCAGGCGGGAGTTAATCTACGAGCAGTACTTC.

A few counts support this clonotype. The CDR3 coding sequence is TGTGCCAGCAGCCTGGACAGGGGGCGAAGGTCTGACGAGCAGTACTTC. Its protein product is CASSLDRGRRSDEQYF. The V call is TRBV6-1, the J call TRBJ2-7; TRBD1 matches at 11 bases. J gave up 5 bases and V 6 bases, and 12 bases lay outside the gene matches. There are 16 residues in the CDR3. Germline lookup yields CDR1 MNHNS and CDR2 SASEGT.

J is TRBJ1-2 and V is TRBV6-1, with no clear D. The CDR3 covers 14 residues. Germline values: CDR1 MNHNS, CDR2 SASEGT. V dropped 6 bases and J dropped 3 bases, with 14 bases sitting between them. In DNA, the CDR3 is TGTGCCAGCAGATCCACCGGGGAGCACTATGGCTACACCTTC. It translates to CASRSTGEHYGYTF.